This TCR beta chain appears in the sequencing data of a study of cytomegalovirus exposure and HLA in healthy donors (dated by TCRdb to 2017 to 2019). With regard to the full study: According to an earlier analysis of a few hundred of the donors, roughly 180 million T cells yielded 117 million unique TCR beta sequences and roughly 280 Gb of sequence data. Among 300 to 450 genotyped donors of the cohort, an average of around 240,000 unique TCR beta nucleotide sequences were sequenced per donor, roughly 18% of them non-productive. A separate validation cohort of 100 to 150 different subjects was used in addition to the roughly 720-subject first cohort. About 300 gigabases of sequencing data and about 92 million unique TCR sequences made up an early release that covered about 640 HLA-typed donors. The study combined high-throughput TCR immunosequencing, statistical association of individual TCRs with disease status, and machine learning to predict cytomegalovirus infection status. The aim of the study was to test whether cataloging public T cell receptors could identify signatures of past pathogen exposure. Rather than drawing on any new phenotypic data, the later analysis identified candidate immune exposures from TCR beta sequences and the way those sequences occurred across donors. Both class I and class II loci were covered by HLA typing, at four-digit resolution. Every repertoire in the discovery cohort had been generated on one and the same sequencing platform. The genetic ancestry cluster associated with self-reported Caucasian donors included about 81% of the approximately 430 genotyped donors. The number of donors typed differed by locus, with about 629-630 for A, B, C, DRB1 and DQB1, 522 for DQA1, over 600 for DPA1, and some 440 for DPB1. In an earlier analysis of roughly 540 of the donors, high-throughput TCR beta sequencing was used to judge whether each TCR beta V gene segment behaved as functional or pseudogenic. Four or five DR-DQ haplotypes were handled as single units for association and clustering because linkage in the cohort was strong. Donor age, sex, ethnicity and CMV serostatus were compiled together with the repertoire data. Using immunosequencing, the study profiled T cell repertoires from 640 or so subjects and related those repertoires to cytomegalovirus serostatus. To study patterns of TCR occurrence, a later analysis re-analyzed previously published TCR beta repertoires from 550 to 800 donors and added high-resolution HLA genotyping. A later genetic analysis took genome-wide SNP genotypes for about 55% of the 666 donors and used that subset as a discovery cohort. What the study reported, not specific to this receptor: Specific HLA alleles were associated with 15,000 to 20,000 TCR beta sequences at a false discovery rate of 0.05 in a later analysis. In a later analysis, HLA-associated TCR beta chains were found to be more clonally expanded and to have lower generation probabilities than equally common non-associated chains. According to a later analysis, TCR association rates differed among HLA loci, with DRB1 alleles showing the most associated TCRs and HLA-C alleles showing the fewest. It was suggested by the authors that the approach could potentially be generalized to other disease states and immunological phenotypes. Some IMGT-functional V segments, including TRBV6-2 and TRBV6-3, could not be distinguished by the 87-base-pair reads and were therefore excluded. A further reported finding was that TCR beta sequences accurately predicted the HLA-A and HLA-B alleles for most subjects in the first cohort. CMV serostatus was the only immune exposure information available for the cohort. V-gene and J-gene trimming of TCR beta chains was associated with a missense DCLRE1C variant in a later genetic analysis, and the association was replicated in an independent cohort. The study gave a list of under 200 TCR beta chains associated with cytomegalovirus. A later analysis found that most CMV-associated TCR beta chains appeared HLA-restricted, with HLA associations seemingly driven largely by CMV exposure. An earlier analysis of some 590 of the donors showed that most TCR beta V segments appeared in productive rearrangements either about 90% or about 30% of the time, which broadly matched IMGT annotations. Because some donors lacked HLA typing at each locus, the association tests relied only on the typed subset. The presence/absence analyses assumed that sequencing depth was roughly uniform across donors, and that assumption may not be true. In vitro tests confirmed that a few of the cytomegalovirus-associated TCR beta chains recognize cytomegalovirus antigens. The sequencing pipeline was judged likely to have produced a cluster of highly shared sequence variants as a technical artifact. The cohort was sequenced for TCR beta chains only, and without alpha or paired-chain data the features that could be detected were limited. Most TCR sequences were observed very rarely across donors, whereas some public TCRs were present in many individuals. A later analysis reported that several top co-occurrence clusters appeared linked to parvovirus B19, influenza, CMV and Epstein-Barr virus. According to a later genetic analysis, donors in an Asian-associated ancestry cluster had fewer N-insertions in productive TCRs than the approximately 610-donor mean. When HLA alleles, especially DR and DQ, strongly co-occurred, attributing TCR associations to individual alleles was difficult. Cytomegalovirus status was reported to be diagnosed by the classifier with high specificity and sensitivity in both the original and validation cohorts. Correlated functional status among segregating V segments might be attributable to linkage disequilibrium, but an unknown experimental factor could not be ruled out. Because counts were too low, around 17 rarely observed V segments, including chromosome 9 orphons, were left out of the earlier analysis of some 600 of the donors.

Receptor libraries were prepared by the immunoSEQ multiplex PCR assay. A mixture of 60 forward primers for TCR Vbeta segments and 13 reverse primers for TCR Jbeta segments was used in the multiplex PCR. A multiplex PCR assay on genomic DNA amplified the CDR3 region of rearranged TCR beta genes. Amplified TCR beta libraries were sequenced as 87-base-pair reads on the Illumina HiSeq System. Per the source publication's procedure: A later analysis tallied roughly 80 million unique TCR beta chains across the 666 repertoires, and some 10 million of those chains were shared by two or more donors. Raw reads were error-corrected and collapsed into unique sequences with a nearest-neighbor algorithm that merged closely related sequences to remove PCR and sequencing errors. CDR3 sequences were aligned to IMGT reference sequences to assign V, D and J gene segments. Each retained sequence needed at least a six-nucleotide match to both a V gene segment and a J gene segment. Rearrangements were called productive when the CDR3 lacked stop codons and stayed in frame with V and J; all others were non-productive. CDR3 was defined according to IMGT convention as the region running from the second conserved V-encoded cysteine to the conserved J-encoded phenylalanine. The earlier analysis of about 500 of the donors excluded sequences that lacked an unambiguous match to a single V gene segment. In an earlier analysis of 587 of the donors, a V segment was called functional when productive rearrangements were above 56.7%, and segregating when the standard deviation between donors exceeded 5%. A statistical classification framework was developed to diagnose cytomegalovirus status using the catalog of TCR beta chain sequences. In a later analysis, V and J genes were assigned by comparing TCR nucleotide sequences against IMGT/GENE-DB human TR gene sequences. In a later analysis, CDR3 sequences and most-parsimonious VDJ recombination scenarios were assigned using the TCRdist pipeline. In a later analysis, each TCR beta chain was defined by its CDR3 amino acid sequence together with its V-gene family, and reads lacking a unique V-gene family were excluded. A later analysis removed nearly 600 highly shared, low-generation-probability nucleotide sequences to deal with suspected cross-contamination and a sequencing artifact. For each public chain, a later analysis derived a clonal expansion index from normalized ranks of inferred template counts within each repertoire. In a later analysis, generation probabilities were computed with a VDJ recombination model fitted to out-of-frame rearrangements, and the resulting probabilities were checked against IGoR. Hypergeometric tests were used in a later analysis to score TCR-TCR, TCR-HLA and TCR-CMV co-occurrence, with a repertoire-size bias correction applied to the TCR pairs. To estimate false discovery rates, a later analysis permuted the HLA or CMV assignments 20 times. A later analysis grouped co-occurring TCRs with DBSCAN, adding TCRdist sequence similarity when clustering within HLA-allele-positive subsets. For co-occurrence clustering, repertoires with fewer than 30,000 or more than 120,000 public chains were excluded, along with five or six repertoires with anomalous nucleotide sharing. The source is immuneACCESS, and TCRdb retained only in-frame sequences with V and J called. Part of the clones is not carried over; for the studies checked, unresolved V genes explain less than half of this, and the remainder is unexplained. Clone size and the V and J calls come from that table; the DNA yielded D and trimming. Present in this sample are under 200,000 clones, roughly 82% of which were seen just once. Over 1.2% of the sample is in the top ten clones.

There are 15 amino acids in the CDR3, from cysteine to phenylalanine inclusive. Of the read, only the CDR3 DNA is kept; its 45 bases are in frame from base 1. Based on the germline V gene, the CDR1 and CDR2 sequences are ENHRY and SYGVKD. A distance of 19 bases separates the germline ends of V and J, which lose 3 bases and 9 bases respectively. The cohort was made up of under 800 healthy bone marrow donors. Cohort members were all nominally healthy when sampled, although unrecorded immune exposures were likely present. The donor was CMV seropositive and was included in the group of 250 to 300 seropositive cohort members. Each donor provided a peripheral blood sample, and peripheral blood mononuclear cells were used for TCR beta sequencing. Genomic DNA extraction from the blood cell samples was performed with the Qiagen DNeasy Blood Extraction Kit. On this clone: No antigen is known for it. No clone much larger than this one lies a single base away; base qualities are absent.

The sequence came from a girl aged 10 to 17 in good health and CMV-seropositive. This chain joins TRBV10-3 to TRBJ2-3, with the D gene not confidently named. Material for sequencing was PBMCs. The CDR3 has the sequence CAISEGYEAEFTQYF. The bases are TGTGCCATCAGTGAAGGTTACGAGGCAGAATTCACGCAGTATTTT.